The following is a T cell receptor (beta chain) sequence with its context. Its cognate antigen is unknown. Libraries were prepared by immunoSEQ multiplex PCR; TCRdb keeps only in-frame clonotypes and omits some of them. The sample yields approximately 100,000 clones, 80% to 95% seen once. These data originate in a study of Tregs in tolerant kidney transplant recipients. About the research overall: Related graft donors supplied nonmyeloablative bone marrow transplants, and mixed chimerism was transient. Study conclusions and caveats: Biological reproducibility was not directly addressed, but technical replication error appeared minimal. Changing PCR primers prevented nucleotide comparison between some patients' samples. The most relevant donor-specific Treg TCRbeta repertoire apparently came from expansion with activated donor B cells.

CDR3 length equals 13 residues. The germline V gene encodes CDR1 SNHLY and CDR2 FYNNEI. The V end lost 4 bases, the J end lost 1 base, and 7 bases lay between the germline ends. The chain joins TRBV2 to TRBJ1-2; D is uncertain. The material sequenced was CD4+ T cells from blood, taken before the transplant. This sequence was found in a human donor who received a combined kidney and bone marrow transplant. The CDR3 DNA is TGTGCCAGCAGTGTCCGGGATAACTATGGCTACACCTTC. Translating it yields CASSVRDNYGYTF.